This T cell receptor (beta chain) was documented in a study of cytomegalovirus exposure and HLA in healthy donors. Background on the study: In a later analysis, it was reported that the approximately 120 validation repertoires had been produced on the same platform as the 550 to 850 repertoires belonging to the first cohort. Findings and limits, study-wide: A list of around 150 TCR beta chains associated with cytomegalovirus was given.

On this clone itself: No antigen is known for it. One junction end does not reproduce the germline sequence, and a read error may be involved.

This CDR3 is built from 15 residues. The V gene's germline CDR1 is SSHAT and CDR2 FNYEAQ (reference sequence). Profiling relied on immunoSEQ multiplex PCR, and the TCRdb table lists in-frame clones only, not all of them. The sample includes 150,000 or so clones, around four fifths of them seen just once. The chain couples TRBV7-7 to TRBJ2-5; TRBD2 aligns across 8 bases. The sequence was obtained from a young man in good health and CMV-seropositive. Sequences were obtained from PBMCs. The CDR3 spells CASSLAAGGSETQYF. The CDR3 DNA sequence: TGTGCTAGCAGCTTAGCGGCGGGGGGATCAGAGACCCAGTACTTC.